The text below deals with one TCR beta chain. Its antigen is unidentified. Germline values: CDR1 SGHTA, CDR2 FQGNSA. This CDR3 has 12 amino acids. V lost 5 bases, J lost 7 bases, and 2 bases stayed unmatched. This sample was taken from a study of OX40 agonist ivuxolimab in advanced cancers. On the study more broadly: Ivuxolimab, an agonistic anti-OX40 (CD134) antibody, was given to patients. Participants could have had prior anti-PD-1, anti-PD-L1 or anti-CTLA-4 therapy, and around 40% had some. Whole-study results and caveats: Determination of antigen specificity was not performed for the expanded peripheral T cells. Low clonal expansion, among the lowest seen, marked partial responders at 0.1-3.0 mg/kg.

Data came from immunoSEQ multiplex PCR; TCRdb stores just in-frame clones and leaves some out. There are some 9,600 clones in the sample; roughly 63% occur only once, and 46% lies in the top ten. This sequence was found in an adult with an advanced solid tumor such as melanoma, head and neck, liver or kidney cancer. The chain employs TRBV7-2 and TRBJ2-1, with 7 nucleotides matching TRBD1. This sample comprised CD4+ or CD8+ T cells sorted from blood, obtained in a trial of the OX40 agonist ivuxolimab. CDR3 coding DNA: TGTGCCAGCAGCGCAGGGGGAAATGAGCAGTTCTTC. Its protein product is CASSAGGNEQFF. The full variable domain, with the rest looked up from reference TRBV7-2 and TRBJ2-1, is GAGVSQSPSNKVTEKGKDVELRCDPISGHTALYWYRQSLGQGLEFLIYFQGNSAPDKSGLPSDRFSAERTGGSVSTLTIQRTQQEDSAVYLCASSAGGNEQFFGPGTRLTVL.